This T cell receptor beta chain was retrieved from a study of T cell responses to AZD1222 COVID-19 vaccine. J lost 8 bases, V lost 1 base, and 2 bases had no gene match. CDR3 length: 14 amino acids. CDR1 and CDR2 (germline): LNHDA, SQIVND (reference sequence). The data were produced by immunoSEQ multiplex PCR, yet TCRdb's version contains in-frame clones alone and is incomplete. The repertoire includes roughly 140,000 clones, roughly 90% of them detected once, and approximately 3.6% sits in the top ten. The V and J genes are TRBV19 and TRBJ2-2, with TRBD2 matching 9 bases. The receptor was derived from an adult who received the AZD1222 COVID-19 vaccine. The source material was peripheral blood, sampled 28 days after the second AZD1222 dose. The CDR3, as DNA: TGTGCCAGTAGTATAGTAGGACTAGCGGGGGAGCTGTTTTTT. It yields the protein CASSIVGLAGELFF.